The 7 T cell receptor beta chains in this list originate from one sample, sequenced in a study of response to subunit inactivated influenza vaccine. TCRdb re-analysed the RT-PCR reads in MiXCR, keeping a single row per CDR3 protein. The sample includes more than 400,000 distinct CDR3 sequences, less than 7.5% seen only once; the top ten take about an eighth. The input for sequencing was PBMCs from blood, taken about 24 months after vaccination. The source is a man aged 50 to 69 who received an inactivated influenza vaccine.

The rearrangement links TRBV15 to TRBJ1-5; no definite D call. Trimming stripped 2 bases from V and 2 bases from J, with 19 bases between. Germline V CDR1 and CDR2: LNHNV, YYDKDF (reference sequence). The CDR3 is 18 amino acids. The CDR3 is CATSRTIGVGIRNQPQHF. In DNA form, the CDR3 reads TGTGCCACCAGCAGAACTATCGGGGTTGGGATCCGCAATCAGCCCCAGCATTTT.

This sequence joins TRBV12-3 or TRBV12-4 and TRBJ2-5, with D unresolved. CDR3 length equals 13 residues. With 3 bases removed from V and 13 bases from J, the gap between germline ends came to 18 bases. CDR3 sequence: CASSFIPAGPRYF. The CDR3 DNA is TGTGCCAGCAGTTTCATCCCCGCCGGCCCGAGGTACTTC.

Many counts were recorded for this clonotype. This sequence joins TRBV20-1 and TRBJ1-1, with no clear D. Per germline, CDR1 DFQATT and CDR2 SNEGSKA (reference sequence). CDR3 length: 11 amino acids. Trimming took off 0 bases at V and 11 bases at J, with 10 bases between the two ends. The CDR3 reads CSARDVGLAFF. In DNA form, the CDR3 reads TGCAGTGCTAGAGACGTGGGCTTGGCTTTCTTT.

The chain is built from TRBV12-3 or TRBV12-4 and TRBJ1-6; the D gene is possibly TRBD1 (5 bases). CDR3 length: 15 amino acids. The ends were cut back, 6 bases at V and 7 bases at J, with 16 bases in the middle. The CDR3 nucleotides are TGTGCCAGCAGCGCTGCCGGGGAGGGGAATTCACCCCTCCACTTT. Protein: CASSAAGEGNSPLHF.

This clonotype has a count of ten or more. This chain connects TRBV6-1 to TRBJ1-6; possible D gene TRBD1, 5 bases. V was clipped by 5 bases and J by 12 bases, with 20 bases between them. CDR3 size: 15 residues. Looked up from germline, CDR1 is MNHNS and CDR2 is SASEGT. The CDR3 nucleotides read TGTGCCAGCAGTAGCCCAGGGAGGGGATGGGGACCCCTCCACTTT. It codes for CASSSPGRGWGPLHF.

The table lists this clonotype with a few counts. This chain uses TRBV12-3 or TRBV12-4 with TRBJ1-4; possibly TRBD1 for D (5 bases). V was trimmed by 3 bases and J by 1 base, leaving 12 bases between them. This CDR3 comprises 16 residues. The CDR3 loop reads CASSLWGSGTNEKLFF. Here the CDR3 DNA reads TGTGCCAGCAGTTTGTGGGGGTCGGGAACTAATGAAAAACTGTTTTTT.

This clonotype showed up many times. CDR3 sequence reads: CASSDGGLYGYTF. The CDR3, as DNA: TGTGCCAGCAGTGACGGGGGCCTCTATGGCTACACCTTC. The chain employs TRBV2 and TRBJ1-2; D is perhaps TRBD1 (6 bases). The germline V gene has CDR1 SNHLY and CDR2 FYNNEI. Between the trimmed V and J ends, which lost 3 bases and 4 bases, there was a span of 9 bases. The CDR3 loop spans 13 amino acids. Complete variable domain (other parts from reference TRBV2 and TRBJ1-2): EPEVTQTPSHQVTQMGQEVILRCVPISNHLYFYWYRQILGQKVEFLVSFYNNEISEKSEIFDDQFSVERPDGSNFTLKIRSTKLEDSAMYFCASSDGGLYGYTFGSGTRLTVV.